The present TCR beta chain was sequenced within a study of T cells in Graves' hyperthyroidism and ophthalmopathy. The TCR beta CDR3 regions underwent amplification using RNA transcripts as the source. Initially, a first-round RT-PCR of the TCR CDR3 employed the HTBI primer set. TCRdb processed the multiplex PCR reads anew with MiXCR; each CDR3 protein has one entry. The table records 150,000 or so distinct CDR3 sequences, around 20% of them present only once. This clonotype appeared many times. V shed 8 bases and J shed 2 bases, with 7 bases lying between them. Germline CDR1 MDHEN, CDR2 SYDVKM. CDR3 length equals 11 residues. Newly diagnosed patients aged 18 to 65 had hyperthyroidism of under 2 months' duration.

The receptor comes from a woman aged 45-60 years with Graves' hyperthyroidism that later progressed to Graves' ophthalmopathy. Sequencing was carried out using blood. V and J are TRBV28 and TRBJ2-7; the D gene is possibly TRBD1 (5 bases). CDR3 in DNA: TGTGCCAGCCTAGGGGCCTACGAGCAGTACTTC. Protein sequence: CASLGAYEQYF.